This record concerns one T cell receptor beta chain sequence. Its antigen is not identified. The sample is drawn from a study of T cells in Graves' hyperthyroidism and ophthalmopathy. TCR beta CDR3 region amplification was performed from RNA transcripts. HTBI primers drove first-round RT-PCR of the TCR CDR3. A single record per CDR3 protein comes from TCRdb applying MiXCR to the multiplex PCR reads. The sample includes just under 750,000 distinct CDR3 sequences, roughly 32% of them seen just once. This CDR3 contains 15 residues. Germline V CDR1 and CDR2: PRHDT, FYEKMQ (reference sequence). Between the trimmed V and J ends, which lost 6 bases and 1 base, there was a span of 15 bases. Uncontrolled infection, other autoimmune disease, pregnancy or lactation excluded patients. Orbital computed tomography, thyroid ultrasound, serum thyroxine and TRAb, and clinical symptoms together informed the diagnoses.

Findings and caveats of the study: Most thyroid clonotypes with frequency above 0.001 were detected in blood.

The chain carries TRBV13 and TRBJ2-5, with a possible D match to TRBD2 (5 bases). This receptor was taken from a woman aged 40 to 50 with Graves' hyperthyroidism. Sequencing input: blood. This CDR3 reads CASSELRGIQETQYF. In nucleotides, the CDR3 is TGTGCCAGCAGTGAACTTCGAGGGATCCAAGAGACCCAGTACTTC.